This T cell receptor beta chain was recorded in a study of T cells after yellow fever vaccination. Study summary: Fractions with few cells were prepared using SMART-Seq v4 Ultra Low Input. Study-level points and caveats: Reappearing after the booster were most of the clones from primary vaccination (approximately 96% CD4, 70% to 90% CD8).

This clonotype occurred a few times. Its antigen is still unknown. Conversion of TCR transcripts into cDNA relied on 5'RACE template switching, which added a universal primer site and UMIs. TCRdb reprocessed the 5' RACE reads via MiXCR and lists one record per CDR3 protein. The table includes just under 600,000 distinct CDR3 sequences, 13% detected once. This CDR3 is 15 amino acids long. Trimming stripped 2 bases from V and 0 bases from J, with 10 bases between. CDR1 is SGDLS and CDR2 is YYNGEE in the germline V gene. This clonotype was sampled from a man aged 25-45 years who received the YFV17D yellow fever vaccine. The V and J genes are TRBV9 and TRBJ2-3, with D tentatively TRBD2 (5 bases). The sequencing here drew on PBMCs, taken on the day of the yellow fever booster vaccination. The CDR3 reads CASSVRTGSTDTQYF. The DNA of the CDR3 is TGTGCCAGCAGCGTCCGGACGGGAAGCACAGATACGCAGTATTTT.